These 30 T cell receptor beta chains were all obtained from the same sample, sequenced in a study of regulatory T cells in long-lasting Graves disease. Indicated time point: persistent/refractory GD, antithyroid drugs over 5 years with positive TRAb. Making the TCR library involved RNA that had been extracted from PBMCs. Investigators prepared the TCR beta libraries by applying iRepertoire HTBI primers and Arm-PCR of CDR3 regions. MiXCR was run by TCRdb on the multiplex PCR reads, yielding one entry per CDR3 protein. The sample has about 470,000 distinct CDR3 sequences, under 25% seen once; the top ten hold 7.1%. This sample comprised peripheral blood mononuclear cells (PBMCs), obtained when the disease was refractory, from a patient treated with antithyroid drugs. The receptors originated from a female donor with Graves disease.

This clonotype was seen more than once but under ten times. V is TRBV7-8 and J is TRBJ2-7; 9 positions agree with TRBD2. The J segment lost 0 bases and the V segment lost 1 base, leaving 4 bases of the junction unmatched. Germline V CDR1 and CDR2: SGHVS, FQNEAQ. This CDR3 contains 16 residues. CDR3 in DNA: TGTGCCAGCAGCTTAGATAGCGGGGGCCTCTCCTACGAGCAGTACTTC. Its translation: CASSLDSGGLSYEQYF.

In this sample, this clonotype turned up a few times. The rearrangement joins TRBV5-1 to TRBJ1-2; perhaps TRBD1 as D (6 bases). This CDR3 has 14 amino acids. The germline V and J ends were trimmed by 3 bases and 4 bases, with 13 bases remaining between them. Germline CDR1 reads SGHRS; CDR2 reads YFSETQ. CDR3 protein: CASSSRTETYGYTF. The DNA for the CDR3 is TGCGCCAGCAGCTCGCGGACAGAGACCTATGGCTACACCTTC.

This clonotype was seen ten or more times. The chain combines TRBV10-3 with TRBJ1-2, with D hard to call. Trimming pared 3 bases from V and 7 bases from J, leaving 9 bases between. The CDR3 is 12 residues long. The germline gives CDR1 ENHRY, CDR2 SYGVKD. CDR3 bases: TGTGCCATCAGTGAAACTCCACCTGGCTACACCTTC. It yields the protein CAISETPPGYTF.

This clonotype appeared many times. The chain employs TRBV3-1 and TRBJ1-1; D is ambiguous. The ends were cut back, 0 bases at V and 7 bases at J, with 3 bases in the middle. The germline gives CDR1 LGHDT, CDR2 YNNKEL (reference sequence). CDR3 length: 11 residues. The CDR3 DNA sequence: TGTGCCAGCAGCCAAGACGGTGAAGCTTTCTTT. Protein product: CASSQDGEAFF.

The table lists this clonotype with a few counts. The chain recombines TRBV7-9 with TRBJ2-7; D not resolved. V lost 5 bases to trimming and J lost 6 bases, with 17 bases between them. CDR3 length equals 14 residues. The germline V gene encodes CDR1 SEHNR and CDR2 FQNEAQ (reference sequence). In DNA, the CDR3 is TGTGCCAGCAGCCCCACCCGACGTCTTGCCGAGCAGTACTTC. The encoded protein is CASSPTRRLAEQYF.

This clonotype appeared many times. The chain uses TRBV24-1 and TRBJ1-2, with D hard to call. V lost 5 bases and J lost 5, with 8 bases in between. The length of the CDR3 is 12 residues. Per the germline V gene, CDR1 is KGHDR and CDR2 is SFDVKD. The CDR3 here is CATSATEYGYTF. Here the CDR3 DNA reads TGTGCCACCAGTGCGACCGAGTATGGCTACACCTTC.

This chain uses TRBV7-2 with TRBJ2-7, with 7 bases lining up with TRBD2. The CDR3 contains 15 residues. J gave up 6 bases and V 5 bases, and 13 bases lay outside the gene matches. Germline assignment: CDR1 SGHTA and CDR2 FQGNSA. The CDR3 loop is CASSPGAGPTFEQYF. In DNA, the CDR3 is TGTGCCAGCAGCCCTGGAGCGGGACCCACCTTCGAGCAGTACTTC.

This clonotype was detected only a few times. This chain connects TRBV7-2 to TRBJ1-3; unclear D gene. Looked up from germline, CDR1 is SGHTA and CDR2 is FQGNSA. This CDR3 region has 16 residues. The ends were cut back, 3 bases at V and 4 bases at J, with 16 bases in the middle. The CDR3 loop reads CASSFGPLQSGNTIYF. As DNA, the CDR3 is TGTGCCAGCAGCTTTGGCCCCCTTCAATCCGGAAACACCATATATTTT. Combining the CDR3 with reference TRBV7-2 and TRBJ1-3 gives the whole variable domain GAGVSQSPSNKVTEKGKDVELRCDPISGHTALYWYRQSLGQGLEFLIYFQGNSAPDKSGLPSDRFSAERTGGSVSTLTIQRTQQEDSAVYLCASSFGPLQSGNTIYFGEGSWLTVV.

The chain has TRBV6-1 and TRBJ1-2; D uncertain. CDR1 is MNHNS, CDR2 SASEGT, per germline. V was shortened by 0 bases and J by 3 bases, with 11 bases between the two germline ends. There are 15 residues in the CDR3. This chain's CDR3 is CASSEAPWVYYGYTF. The CDR3 nucleotides read TGTGCCAGCAGTGAAGCGCCCTGGGTATACTATGGCTACACCTTC.

V gene TRBV20-1 combines with J gene TRBJ2-1; the D is unclear. V dropped 4 bases and J dropped 0 bases, with 10 bases sitting between them. Germline lookup yields CDR1 DFQATT and CDR2 SNEGSKA (reference sequence). The CDR3 has 14 amino acids. The CDR3 DNA follows: TGCAGTGCTACCACCCACCGCTCCTACAATGAGCAGTTCTTC. This gives the protein CSATTHRSYNEQFF.

This clonotype was found many times. The J gene is TRBJ1-5, the V gene TRBV28; D gene unclear. The V end was cut by 4 bases, the J end by 4 bases, with 11 bases between. Germline-derived CDR1 and CDR2 are MDHEN and SYDVKM. CDR3 length: 14 amino acids. The CDR3 is CASSSGQANQPQHF. In DNA, the CDR3 is TGTGCCAGCAGTTCAGGCCAGGCTAATCAGCCCCAGCATTTT.

This clonotype was seen only a few times. The chain carries TRBV9 and TRBJ1-1, with D maybe TRBD1 (6 bases). The germline V gene encodes CDR1 SGDLS and CDR2 YYNGEE. V gave up 4 bases and J gave up 6 bases, with 16 bases separating them. The CDR3 extends over 14 amino acids. The CDR3 DNA follows: TGTGCCAGCAGCCCTAGGGGGGGGAGCGCTGAAGCTTTCTTT. This translates into CASSPRGGSAEAFF.

This clonotype appeared many times. V gene TRBV6-9 combines with J gene TRBJ1-5; 8 nucleotides agree with TRBD1. The CDR3 runs to 17 residues. Trimming removed 3 bases from V and 5 bases from J; junction bases left unmatched: 12. Germline CDR1 and CDR2: MNHGY and SVAAGI. The CDR3 DNA follows: TGTGCCAGCAGTTACCCTAACCAGGGGGCGAGGGATCAGCCCCAGCATTTT. Translated, it gives CASSYPNQGARDQPQHF.

This clonotype was detected many times. The chain uses TRBV6-1 and TRBJ2-7; 13 nucleotides align to TRBD2. Germline V lookup: CDR1 MNHNS, CDR2 SASEGT. CDR3 length: 14 residues. V was pared by 3 bases and J by 7 bases, with 3 bases of the junction left unmatched. In nucleotides, the CDR3 is TGTGCCAGCAGTGAGACTAGCGGGAGGTATGAGCAGTACTTC. This gives the protein CASSETSGRYEQYF.

This chain links TRBV10-3 with TRBJ1-3; no firm D call. V lost 4 bases and J lost 0, with 7 bases in between. This CDR3 is 14 amino acids long. Germline V gene lookup returns CDR1 ENHRY and CDR2 SYGVKD. The DNA for the CDR3 is TGTGCCATCAGTGCCCAGGTCTCTGGAAACACCATATATTTT. Translating it yields CAISAQVSGNTIYF.

This clonotype was observed at least ten times. The CDR3 sequence: CASSKGGWYEQYF. The CDR3 coding sequence is TGTGCCAGTAGTAAAGGGGGATGGTACGAGCAGTACTTC. The rearrangement links TRBV19 to TRBJ2-7; tentatively, D is TRBD1 (6 bases). V lost 4 bases, J lost 4 bases, and 11 bases lay in between. Per the germline V gene, CDR1 is LNHDA and CDR2 is SQIVND (reference sequence). This CDR3 is built from 13 residues.

This clonotype was seen a few times. The chain carries TRBV13 and TRBJ2-1; D is ambiguous. This CDR3 spans 14 amino acids. Per the germline V gene, CDR1 is PRHDT and CDR2 is FYEKMQ (reference sequence). The V gene lost 5 bases and the J gene lost 3 bases, with 11 bases spanning the gap. The CDR3 nucleotides read TGTGCCAGCAGCGTGAAGCCTTTCTACAATGAGCAGTTCTTC. Its protein product is CASSVKPFYNEQFF.

This clonotype was picked up many times. V is TRBV28 and J is TRBJ1-1; tentatively, D is TRBD1 (5 bases). The CDR3 totals 14 residues. Looked up from germline, CDR1 is MDHEN and CDR2 is SYDVKM. Trimming pared 7 bases from V and 0 bases from J, leaving 12 bases between. In DNA form, the CDR3 reads TGTGCCAGCACCCCTACAGGCTTGAACACTGAAGCTTTCTTT. This codes for CASTPTGLNTEAFF.

This clonotype has only a few counts. The chain joins TRBV19 to TRBJ2-5, with 7 bases that match TRBD2. Germline CDR1 reads LNHDA; CDR2 reads SQIVND (reference sequence). The CDR3 contains 14 residues. Trimming removed 5 bases from V and 5 bases from J; junction bases left unmatched: 8. The CDR3 sequence: CASSRPGGLETQYF. Here the CDR3 DNA reads TGTGCCAGTAGTCGACCGGGAGGATTGGAGACCCAGTACTTC.

This clonotype was recorded a few times. The junction and the germline gene differ at one end; a read error may be behind it. The V and J genes are TRBV30 and TRBJ2-7; possibly TRBD1 for D (6 bases). CDR3 length equals 14 residues. The V gene's germline CDR1 is GTSNPN and CDR2 SVGIG (reference sequence). The CDR3 loop is CAWSPQPADSLQYF. Here the CDR3 DNA reads TGTGCCTGGAGTCCCCAACCCGCGGACAGTCTACAGTATTTC.

Of note for this clonotype: The germline gene is not matched at one end of the junction; a read error may be the cause. J is TRBJ2-4 and V is TRBV5-1; D gene ambiguous. Germline V lookup: CDR1 SGHRS, CDR2 YFSETQ. The CDR3 is 13 amino acids. In DNA form, the CDR3 reads TGCGCCAGCAGCGACCCGAAGGAAGGACGAGGCTCCTTC. Translating it yields CASSDPKEGRGSF. Complete variable domain (other parts from reference TRBV5-1 and TRBJ2-4): KAGVTQTPRYLIKTRGQQVTLSCSPISGHRSVSWYQQTPGQGLQFLFEYFSETQRNKGNFPGRFSGRQFSNSRSEMNVSTLELGDSALYLCASSDPKEGRGSFGAGTRLSVL.

The chain has TRBV20-1 and TRBJ1-5; 12 bases match TRBD1. J lost 2 bases, V lost 0 bases, and 5 bases had no gene match. Germline lookup yields CDR1 DFQATT and CDR2 SNEGSKA (reference sequence). The CDR3 sequence is 17 residues long. CDR3: CSARDAGTGGGNQPQHF. Written as DNA, the CDR3 is TGCAGTGCTAGAGACGCCGGGACAGGGGGCGGCAATCAGCCCCAGCATTTT.

This clonotype has just a few counts. The CDR3 region is CASSLIAGAWYNEQFF. CDR3 nucleotides: TGTGCCAGCAGCCTTATAGCGGGGGCCTGGTACAATGAGCAGTTCTTC. This sequence joins TRBV11-2 and TRBJ2-1; 9 nucleotides align to TRBD2. This CDR3 is 16 amino acids long. J was trimmed by 4 bases and V by 5 bases; bases with no gene match: 9. Germline V gives CDR1 SGHAT, CDR2 FQNNGV. The full variable domain, in which reference TRBV11-2 and TRBJ2-1 provide the parts outside the CDR3, is EAGVAQSPRYKIIEKRQSVAFWCNPISGHATLYWYQQILGQGPKLLIQFQNNGVVDDSQLPKDRFSAERLKGVDSTLKIQPAKLEDSAVYLCASSLIAGAWYNEQFFGPGTRLTVL.

The chain recombines TRBV20-1 with TRBJ2-7; TRBD2 is a possible D gene (5 bases). There are 11 residues in the CDR3. CDR1 DFQATT and CDR2 SNEGSKA come from the germline V gene (reference sequence). V lost 5 bases and J lost 2, with 7 bases in between. As DNA, the CDR3 is TGCAGTGCTGACGGGGCCTACGAGCAGTACTTC. Protein product: CSADGAYEQYF.

In its sample, this clonotype was seen many times. The chain employs TRBV6-1 and TRBJ2-7; 11 bases agree with TRBD2. J gave up 1 base and V 7 bases, and 3 bases lay outside the gene matches. Germline V gives CDR1 MNHNS, CDR2 SASEGT. The CDR3 is 14 amino acids. Here the CDR3 DNA reads TGTGCCAGCAAACTAGCGGGGGTGTCCTACGAGCAGTACTTC. Translating gives CASKLAGVSYEQYF.

This sequence joins TRBV9 and TRBJ2-7; D unresolved. Trimming took 0 bases from V and 0 from J, leaving 10 bases between them. The CDR3 has 15 amino acids. Germline CDR1 is SGDLS and CDR2 is YYNGEE. CDR3 amino acids: CASSVAGGFSYEQYF. The CDR3 nucleotides read TGTGCCAGCAGCGTAGCGGGCGGATTCTCCTACGAGCAGTACTTC. Combining the CDR3 with reference TRBV9 and TRBJ2-7 gives the whole variable domain DSGVTQTPKHLITATGQRVTLRCSPRSGDLSVYWYQQSLDQGLQFLIQYYNGEERAKGNILERFSAQQFPDLHSELNLSSLELGDSALYFCASSVAGGFSYEQYFGPGTRLTVT.

Worth noting for this clonotype: This may be a read error: a much more frequent sequence differs by one nucleotide. The chain links TRBV28 to TRBJ2-5; D remains ambiguous. The CDR3 runs 12 residues. From germline, CDR1 is MDHEN and CDR2 SYDVKM. The CDR3 nucleotides read TGTGCCACCGCCCCCGGGCGTAAGACCCGGTACTTC. This codes for CATAPGRKTRYF.

There are many counts of this clonotype. This chain uses TRBV12-3 or TRBV12-4 with TRBJ2-7; 15 bases match TRBD2. J lost 4 bases, V lost 4 bases, and 2 bases had no gene match. There are 15 residues in the CDR3. CDR3 DNA sequence: TGTGCCAGCAGTTCGGGACTAGCGGGAGGTTACGAGCAGTACTTC. This encodes CASSSGLAGGYEQYF.

On this clonotype: The likely explanation is a read error, given a far larger clone one base away. The chain employs TRBV7-2 and TRBJ1-1; weak D call: TRBD1 (6 bases). The V end was cut by 1 base, the J end by 7 bases, with 13 bases between. This CDR3 contains 14 residues. Germline-derived CDR1 and CDR2 are SGHTA and FQGNSA. The CDR3 bases are TGTGCCAGCAGCTTAGGTCCAGGGGTCGGTGAAGCTTTCTTT. Translated, it gives CASSLGPGVGEAFF.

This clonotype was observed a handful of times. J is TRBJ1-5 and V is TRBV20-1; tentative D call: TRBD1 (5 bases). V lost 2 bases and J lost 5, with 16 bases in between. Germline V CDR1 and CDR2: DFQATT, SNEGSKA (reference sequence). This CDR3 spans 15 amino acids. The CDR3 region is CSARNGWRDDQPQHF. The CDR3, as DNA: TGCAGTGCTAGAAACGGCTGGAGGGACGATCAGCCCCAGCATTTT.